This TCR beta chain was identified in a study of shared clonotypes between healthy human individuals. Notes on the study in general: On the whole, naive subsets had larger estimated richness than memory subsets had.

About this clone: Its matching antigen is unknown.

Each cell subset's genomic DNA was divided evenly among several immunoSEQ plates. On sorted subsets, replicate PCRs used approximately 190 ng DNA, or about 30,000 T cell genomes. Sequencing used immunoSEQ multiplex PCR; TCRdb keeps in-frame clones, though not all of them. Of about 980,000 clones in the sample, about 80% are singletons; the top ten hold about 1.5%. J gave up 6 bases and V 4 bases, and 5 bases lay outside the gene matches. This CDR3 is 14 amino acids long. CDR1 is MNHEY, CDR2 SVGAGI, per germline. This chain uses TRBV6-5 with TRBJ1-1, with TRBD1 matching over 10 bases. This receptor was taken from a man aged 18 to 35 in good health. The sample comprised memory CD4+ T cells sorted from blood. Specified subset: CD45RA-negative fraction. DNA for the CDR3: TGTGCCAGCAGTTCCCGGACAGGGGGATCTGAAGCTTTCTTT. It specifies CASSSRTGGSEAFF.